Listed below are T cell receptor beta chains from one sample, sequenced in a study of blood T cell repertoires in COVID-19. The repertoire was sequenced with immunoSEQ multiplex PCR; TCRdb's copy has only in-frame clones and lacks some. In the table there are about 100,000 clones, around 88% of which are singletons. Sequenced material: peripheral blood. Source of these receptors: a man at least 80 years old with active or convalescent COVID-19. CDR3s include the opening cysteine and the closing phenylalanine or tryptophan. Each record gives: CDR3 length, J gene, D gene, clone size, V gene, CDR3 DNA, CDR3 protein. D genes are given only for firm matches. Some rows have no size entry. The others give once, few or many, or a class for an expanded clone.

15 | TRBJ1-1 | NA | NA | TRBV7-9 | TGTGCCAGCAGCTTAGCCGGAACAGGTACCACTGAAGCTTTCTTT | CASSLAGTGTTEAFF
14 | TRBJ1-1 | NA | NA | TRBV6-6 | TGTGCCTCAGCGTTAGACGCGGTTAACACTGAAGCTTTCTTT | CASALDAVNTEAFF
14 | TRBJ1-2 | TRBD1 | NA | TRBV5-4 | TGTGCCAGCAGGCCGGGACAGGGGATCTATGGCTACACCTTC | CASRPGQGIYGYTF
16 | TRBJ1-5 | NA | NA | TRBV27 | TGTGCCAGCACGCCACAGGTTCAAGCTTCCAATCAGCCCCAGCATTTT | CASTPQVQASNQPQHF
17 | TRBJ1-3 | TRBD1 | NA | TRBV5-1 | TGCGCCAGCAGCTTGGAGGGGACAGCTTACTCTGGAAACACCATATATTTT | CASSLEGTAYSGNTIYF
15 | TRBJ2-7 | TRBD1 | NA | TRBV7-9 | TGTGCCAGCAGCCCAGCCGGGACAGGGGGGTACGAGCAGTACTTC | CASSPAGTGGYEQYF
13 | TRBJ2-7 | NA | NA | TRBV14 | TGTGCCAGCAGACATAGCGGTCCCTACGAGCAGTACTTC | CASRHSGPYEQYF
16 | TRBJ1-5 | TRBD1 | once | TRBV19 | TGTGCCAGTAGTATAGGGACAGGGGGTAGAAATCAGCCCCAGCATTTT | CASSIGTGGRNQPQHF
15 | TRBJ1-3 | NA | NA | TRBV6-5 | TGTGCCAGCAGTTCGCCGACAGGATCCGGAAACACCATATATTTT | CASSSPTGSGNTIYF
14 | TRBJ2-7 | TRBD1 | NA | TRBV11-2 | TGTGCCAGCAGGGACCGGGACAGGGGGCGCGAGCAGTACTTC | CASRDRDRGREQYF
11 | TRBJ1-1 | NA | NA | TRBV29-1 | TGCAGCGTTGCATCAGGGGTTGCGGCTTTCTTT | CSVASGVAAFF
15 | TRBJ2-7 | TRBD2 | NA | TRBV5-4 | TGTGCCAGCAGCTCAGGACTAGCGTATACCTACGAGCAGTACTTC | CASSSGLAYTYEQYF
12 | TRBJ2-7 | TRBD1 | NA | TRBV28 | TGTGCCAGCAGACAGGGGGGCTACGAGCAGTACTTC | CASRQGGYEQYF
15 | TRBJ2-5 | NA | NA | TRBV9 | TGTGCCAGCAGCGTAGCTGGCAGCGCCTTAGGGACCCAGTACTTC | CASSVAGSALGTQYF
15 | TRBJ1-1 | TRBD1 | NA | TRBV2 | TGTGCCAGCAGCCTGCGAGGGGGCTCGGGAACTGAAGCTTTCTTT | CASSLRGGSGTEAFF
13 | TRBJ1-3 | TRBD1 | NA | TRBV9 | TGTGCCAGCGGACAGGGTGGCGGAAACACCATATATTTT | CASGQGGGNTIYF
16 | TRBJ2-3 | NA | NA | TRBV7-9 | TGTGCCAGCAACAGAGCACTAGCTCTCCCCACAGATACGCAGTATTTT | CASNRALALPTDTQYF
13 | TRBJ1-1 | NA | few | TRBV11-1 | TGTGCCAGCAGCTTAATCATGAACACTGAAGCTTTCTTT | CASSLIMNTEAFF
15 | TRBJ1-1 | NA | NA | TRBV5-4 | TGTGCCAGCAGCTTGTTGGGCAGGGTGAGCACTGAAGCTTTCTTT | CASSLLGRVSTEAFF
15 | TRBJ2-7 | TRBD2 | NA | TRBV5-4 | TGTGCCAGCAGCTTGTGGGGGGGGGAAGGGACCGAGCAGTACTTC | CASSLWGGEGTEQYF
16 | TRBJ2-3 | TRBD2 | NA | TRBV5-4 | TGTGCCAGCAGCGGCGGGACTAGCGTTAGCACAGATACGCAGTATTTT | CASSGGTSVSTDTQYF
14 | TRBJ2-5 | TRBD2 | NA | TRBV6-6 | TGTGCCAGCACCCCTTGGCGGGAGGGCGAGACCCAGTACTTC | CASTPWREGETQYF
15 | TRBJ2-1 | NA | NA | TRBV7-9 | TGTGCCAGCAGCCCTAGGGGCGACTTCTACAATGAGCAGTTCTTC | CASSPRGDFYNEQFF